This T cell receptor (beta chain) was documented in a study of shared clonotypes between healthy human individuals. General study findings and limits: Sampling used blood alone; tissue repertoires probably differ. The represented genetic and exposure-history diversity was limited by the small number of donors.

Terminally differentiated effector memory CD45RA+ cells were excluded by CCR7 positive selection of CD45RO-negative cells. The CDR3 runs 17 residues. J was trimmed by 4 bases and V by 4 bases; bases with no gene match: 8. Germline values: CDR1 SEHNR, CDR2 FQNEAQ (reference sequence). As for this clone: Its specificity is unknown.

TCRdb keeps only in-frame clones here, not all; method: immunoSEQ multiplex PCR. Of 2 million to 2.5 million clones detected, approximately 94% appear once; the ten largest clones hold more than 1.5%. Sequences were obtained from naive CD8+ T cells from PBMCs. The clonotype originates from a man younger than 35 in good health. Some clones in this sample may be carry-over from other donors' samples. The genes are TRBV7-9 and TRBJ2-1; 12 bases align to TRBD2. DNA of the CDR3: TGTGCCAGCAGCTCTCGACTAGCGGGAGCGGTGTACAATGAGCAGTTCTTC. Translating it yields CASSSRLAGAVYNEQFF.